This note documents a single T cell receptor beta chain sequence. Its specificity is unknown. The data belong to a study of CD8+ T cells in alopecia areata. Whole-study findings and limits: It was lesional scalp, especially alopecia totalis/universalis, that showed higher clonality than normal scalp.

Peripheral blood and lesional scalp punch biopsies were taken from alopecia areata patients. Reverse transcription of extracted RNA yielded cDNA, which provided the sequencing template. Repertoires were generated with immunoSEQ multiplex PCR, while TCRdb's copy carries only in-frame clones and drops some. Of about 180,000 clones listed, around 60% are singletons. This receptor was obtained from a human donor with alopecia areata. Sample: CD4+ T cells sorted from blood, taken at week 0.

The DNA of the CDR3 is TGTGCCAGCAGGGATATTAGGCGCACAGATACGCAGTATTTT. Encoded protein: CASRDIRRTDTQYF. The V call is TRBV6-5, the J call TRBJ2-3; D ambiguous. V dropped 6 bases and J dropped 1 base, with 11 bases sitting between them. The CDR3 sequence is 14 residues long. The germline CDR1 and CDR2 sequences are MNHEY and SVGAGI.